The sequence of this T cell receptor (beta chain) was determined in a study of T cell clones after liver transplantation. TCRdb's copy holds only in-frame clones and misses some; the assay was immunoSEQ multiplex PCR. The sample lists about 120,000 clones; less than 95% were seen once. This CDR3 is 14 amino acids long. The ends were cut back, 3 bases at V and 0 bases at J, with 6 bases in the middle. Germline-derived CDR1 and CDR2 are LNHDA and SQIVND (reference sequence). Sequenced here: CD4+ T cells from blood, sampled 12 months after liver transplant. The sequence was collected from a human patient who received a liver transplant. The graft donor may account for some of the T cells. The chain links TRBV19 to TRBJ1-3; the D is unclear. The CDR3 protein is CASSMGFSGNTIYF. CDR3 sequence (DNA): TGTGCCAGTAGTATGGGTTTCTCTGGAAACACCATATATTTT. Full variable domain (remainder filled in from reference TRBV19 and TRBJ1-3): DGGITQSPKYLFRKEGQNVTLSCEQNLNHDAMYWYRQDPGQGLRLIYYSQIVNDFQKGDIAEGYSVSREKKESFPLTVTSAQKNPTAFYLCASSMGFSGNTIYFGEGSWLTVV.